The 21 T cell receptor beta chains reported below all come from one sample, sequenced in a study of blood T cell repertoires in COVID-19. Only in-frame clones appear in the TCRdb table, and some are missing; sequencing was by immunoSEQ multiplex PCR. The table shows a few hundred thousand clones, with around 90% occurring only once. Sequencing was carried out using PBMCs or T cells enriched from blood (not recorded which). The receptors stem from a woman between 18 and 29 years old with acute COVID-19.

V and J are TRBV27 and TRBJ1-4; a possible D gene is TRBD1 (5 bases). CDR1 is MNHEY, CDR2 SMNVEV, per germline (reference sequence). Trimming stripped 0 bases from V and 3 bases from J, with 11 bases between. The CDR3 loop spans 16 amino acids. The CDR3 protein is CASSLSRAGPNEKLFF. The CDR3 DNA is TGTGCCAGCAGTTTATCCCGGGCAGGGCCTAATGAAAAACTGTTTTTT. Complete variable domain (other parts from reference TRBV27 and TRBJ1-4): EAQVTQNPRYLITVTGKKLTVTCSQNMNHEYMSWYRQDPGLGLRQIYYSMNVEVTDKGDVPEGYKVSRKEKRNFPLILESPSPNQTSLYFCASSLSRAGPNEKLFFGSGTQLSVL.

J is TRBJ2-7 and V is TRBV7-8; 7 bases are a match to TRBD2. The V gene end was trimmed by 1 base and the J gene end by 2 bases; junction bases not matched to a gene: 8. In germline, CDR1 is SGHVS, CDR2 FQNEAQ. The length of the CDR3 is 16 residues. The CDR3 region is CASSLVVAGPTYEQYF. The CDR3 nucleotides are TGTGCCAGCAGCTTAGTCGTAGCGGGTCCTACCTACGAGCAGTACTTC.

The CDR3: CSGPRQDSSTDTQYF. The CDR3 nucleotides are TGCAGCGGCCCCCGGCAGGACTCTAGCACAGATACGCAGTATTTT. This chain uses TRBV29-1 with TRBJ2-3, with D possibly being TRBD2 (5 bases). The CDR3 has 15 amino acids. CDR1 and CDR2 (germline): SQVTM, ANQGSEA. Trimming took off 7 bases at V and 0 bases at J, with 17 bases between the two ends.

V is TRBV7-9 and J is TRBJ2-5; no definite D call. This CDR3 is 14 amino acids long. Trimming removed 1 base at V and 2 bases at J, with 8 bases between. Per germline, CDR1 SEHNR and CDR2 FQNEAQ (reference sequence). This chain's CDR3 is CASSLVQPQETQYF. The CDR3 DNA reads as TGTGCCAGCAGCTTAGTACAACCTCAAGAGACCCAGTACTTC.

The chain couples TRBV28 to TRBJ2-3, with a tentative D call TRBD1 (6 bases). Trimming cost V 3 bases and J 1 base, with 11 bases left between them. Per germline, CDR1 MDHEN and CDR2 SYDVKM. The CDR3 is 15 amino acids. In DNA form, the CDR3 reads TGTGCCAGCAGTTTCCGCAGGGGCCGCACAGATACGCAGTATTTT. Translating gives CASSFRRGRTDTQYF.

The J gene is TRBJ1-5, the V gene TRBV19, with 7 bases that match TRBD1. Germline trimming cut 7 bases from V and 3 bases from J; bases unmatched to any gene: 6. This CDR3 is 14 amino acids long. CDR1 LNHDA and CDR2 SQIVND come from the germline V gene (reference sequence). CDR3 coding DNA: TGTGCCAGTACACCCGGGACAGACAATCAGCCCCAGCATTTT. Amino acids: CASTPGTDNQPQHF.

This clone was observed a single time. The V gene is TRBV6-5, the J gene TRBJ1-3; 8 bases agree with TRBD1. With V trimmed by 6 bases and J by 0 bases, 4 bases remained unmatched. Germline CDR1 reads MNHEY; CDR2 reads SVGAGI. The CDR3 is made up of 15 amino acids. The CDR3 protein is CASSRTGSSGNTIYF. The CDR3 DNA follows: TGTGCCAGCAGCCGGACAGGGTCCTCTGGAAACACCATATATTTT.

The V call is TRBV27, the J call TRBJ1-2; possible D gene TRBD1, 5 bases. CDR1 is MNHEY, CDR2 SMNVEV, per germline (reference sequence). The CDR3 runs to 13 residues. The germline V and J ends were trimmed by 8 bases and 3 bases, with 13 bases remaining between them. CDR3 DNA sequence: TGTGCCAGCCGCTCGGGGGACCACTATGGCTACACCTTC. As protein: CASRSGDHYGYTF.

The chain carries TRBV6-2 or TRBV6-3 and TRBJ2-7; no definite D call. Trimming cost V 2 bases and J 6 bases, with 14 bases left between them. CDR3 length: 14 residues. Germline CDR1 is MNHEY and CDR2 is SVGEGT. The CDR3 DNA reads TGTGCCAGCAGTTACAGTGCAGATCCCCCCGAGCAGTACTTC. It specifies CASSYSADPPEQYF.

This chain connects TRBV3-1 (or the pseudogene TRBV3-2) to TRBJ2-1; tentative D call: TRBD2 (7 bases). The CDR3 runs to 19 residues. Trimming left V 4 bases short and J 5 bases short, with 27 bases between. Germline V gene data show CDR1 as LGHDT and CDR2 as YNNKEL (reference sequence). CDR3 nucleotides: TGTGCCAGCAGCCTCCCCTCTCGACTAGCCCGGGACATGGACAATGAGCAGTTCTTC. Its protein is CASSLPSRLARDMDNEQFF.

The V call is TRBV6-5, the J call TRBJ1-1, with TRBD1 as a possible D gene (5 bases). This CDR3 contains 13 residues. CDR1 MNHEY and CDR2 SVGAGI come from the germline V gene. Trimming cost V 6 bases and J 11 bases, with 19 bases left between them. The chain's CDR3 is CASRGTDGGSAFF. CDR3 nucleotide sequence: TGTGCCAGCAGAGGGACGGACGGGGGTTCCGCTTTCTTT.

The rearrangement uses TRBV4-2 and TRBJ2-1; 9 bases agree with TRBD2. This CDR3 has 18 residues. V was clipped by 4 bases and J by 0 bases; unmatched bases: 10. Germline CDR1 and CDR2: LGHNA and YNFKEQ. The CDR3 spells CASSPSFSGSASYNEQFF. In nucleotides, the CDR3 is TGTGCCAGCAGCCCATCCTTTAGCGGGAGCGCCTCCTACAATGAGCAGTTCTTC.

About this clone itself: In the same sample, other DNA sequences code for this CDR3. The genes are TRBV28 and TRBJ2-2, with 8 bases lining up with TRBD2. The V segment lost 2 bases and the J segment 2 bases; nucleotides outside the gene matches: 4. This CDR3 contains 16 residues. CDR1 MDHEN and CDR2 SYDVKM come from the germline V gene. The CDR3 here is CASSLRTSGNTGELFF. As DNA, the CDR3 is TGTGCCAGCAGTTTAAGAACTAGCGGTAACACCGGGGAGCTGTTTTTT.

V gene TRBV7-2 combines with J gene TRBJ1-4, with D perhaps TRBD1 (5 bases). Germline loops: CDR1 SGHTA, CDR2 FQGNSA. This CDR3 has 14 residues. V lost 4 bases and J lost 7, with 13 bases in between. The CDR3 loop reads CASSWGRGSEKLFF. In nucleotides, the CDR3 is TGTGCCAGCAGCTGGGGACGGGGGAGTGAAAAACTGTTTTTT.

In its sample, this clone was seen once. J is TRBJ2-7 and V is TRBV19; TRBD1 might be the D (6 bases). The germline gives CDR1 LNHDA, CDR2 SQIVND (reference sequence). CDR3 length: 14 amino acids. V gave up 6 bases and J gave up 2 bases, with 14 bases separating them. Here the CDR3 DNA reads TGTGCCAGTAGCGACAGACAGGCCACCTACGAGCAGTACTTC. Translated: CASSDRQATYEQYF.

The rearrangement uses TRBV7-9 and TRBJ1-6; D gene unclear. The CDR3 consists of 13 residues. Looked up from germline, CDR1 is SEHNR and CDR2 is FQNEAQ (reference sequence). V was shortened by 1 base and J by 14 bases, with 12 bases between the two germline ends. This CDR3 is CASSLGSIEALHF. CDR3 nucleotide sequence: TGTGCCAGCAGCTTAGGGTCCATAGAGGCCCTCCACTTT.

V is TRBV5-1 and J is TRBJ1-1; no reliable D call. V was cut by 3 bases and J by 1 base, with 13 bases left in between. The germline gives CDR1 SGHRS, CDR2 YFSETQ. The CDR3 loop spans 15 amino acids. CDR3 DNA sequence: TGCGCCAGCAGCTCCAGGACCGGGAGGAACACTGAAGCTTTCTTT. This translates into CASSSRTGRNTEAFF.

The V call is TRBV5-6, the J call TRBJ2-7; the D is unclear. The CDR3 has 13 residues. Trimming took 0 bases from V and 4 from J, leaving 8 bases between them. Germline V gene sequence: CDR1 SGHDT, CDR2 YYEEEE. Written as DNA, the CDR3 is TGTGCCAGCAGCTTGGGTGCGGCGTACGAGCAGTACTTC. This gives the protein CASSLGAAYEQYF.

Written as DNA, the CDR3 is TGCAGCGTTGTCCTTACAGGGGGGGGCTATGGCTACACCTTC. Its protein product is CSVVLTGGGYGYTF. The chain employs TRBV29-1 and TRBJ1-2; 8 nucleotides line up with TRBD1. Germline assignment: CDR1 SQVTM and CDR2 ANQGSEA. This CDR3 contains 14 residues. J was trimmed by 4 bases and V by 4 bases; bases with no gene match: 8. Based on the CDR3 plus reference TRBV29-1 and TRBJ1-2, the full variable domain is SAVISQKPSRDICQRGTSLTIQCQVDSQVTMMFWYRQQPGQSLTLIATANQGSEATYESGFVIDKFPISRPNLTFSTLTVSNMSPEDSSIYLCSVVLTGGGYGYTFGSGTRLTVV.

This chain's CDR3 is CASSHGTGLGEKLFF. In DNA form, the CDR3 reads TGTGCCAGCTCACACGGAACAGGGCTCGGTGAAAAACTGTTTTTT. This sequence joins TRBV18 and TRBJ1-4, with TRBD1 as a possible D gene (6 bases). The CDR3 is made up of 15 amino acids. Germline CDR1 KGHSH, CDR2 LQKENI. V lost 4 bases, J lost 7 bases, and 16 bases lay in between.

The gene calls are TRBV4-3 and TRBJ2-3; the D is unclear. V lost 0 bases to trimming and J lost 2 bases, with 6 bases between them. Looked up from germline, CDR1 is LGHNA and CDR2 is YSLEER. The CDR3 is 14 amino acids. CDR3 DNA sequence: TGCGCCAGCAGCCAAGAACAACCCACAGATACGCAGTATTTT. Its protein is CASSQEQPTDTQYF.